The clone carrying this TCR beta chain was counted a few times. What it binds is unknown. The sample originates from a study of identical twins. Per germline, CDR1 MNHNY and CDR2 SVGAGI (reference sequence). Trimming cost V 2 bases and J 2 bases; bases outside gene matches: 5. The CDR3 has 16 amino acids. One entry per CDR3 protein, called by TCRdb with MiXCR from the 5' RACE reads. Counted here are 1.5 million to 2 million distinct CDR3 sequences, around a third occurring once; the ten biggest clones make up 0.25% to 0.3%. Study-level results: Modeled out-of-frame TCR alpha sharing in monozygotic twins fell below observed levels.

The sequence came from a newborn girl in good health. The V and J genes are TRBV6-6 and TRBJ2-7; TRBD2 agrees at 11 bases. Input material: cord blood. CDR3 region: CASSYPTSGRPYEQYF. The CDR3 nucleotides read TGTGCCAGCAGTTACCCTACTAGCGGGAGACCCTACGAGCAGTACTTC.